The clone carrying this T cell receptor (beta chain) was seen a few times. Its matching antigen is unknown. PCR employed 60 Vbeta and 13 Jbeta primers. Data came from immunoSEQ multiplex PCR; TCRdb stores just in-frame clones and leaves some out. The data hold about 130,000 clones, with 72% observed a single time. The sample comes from a study of cytomegalovirus exposure and HLA in healthy donors. Study-wide points: Exclusion applied to some V segments, including TRBV6-2 and TRBV6-3, as they were indistinguishable. An ancestry cluster, one associated with Asian ancestry, reportedly showed fewer N-insertions than the approximately 670-donor mean in a later analysis. Most TCR sequences were uncommon, yet certain public TCRs appeared in many donors. The study reported that TCR beta sequences accurately predicted HLA-A and HLA-B alleles in most subjects.

This CDR3 has 15 residues. Looked up from germline, CDR1 is SGHAT and CDR2 is FQNNGV. V shed 4 bases and J shed 2 bases, with 12 bases lying between them. This chain links TRBV11-2 with TRBJ2-1, with D possibly matching TRBD2 (6 bases). The receptor comes from a man aged 50-60 years in good health and CMV-seropositive. Sequenced material: PBMCs. The CDR3 protein is CASSSGLSAYNEQFF. CDR3 coding DNA: TGTGCCAGCAGCTCGGGACTTTCAGCCTACAATGAGCAGTTCTTC.